What follows describes a single T cell receptor beta chain. Only in-frame clones appear in the TCRdb table, and some are missing; sequencing was by immunoSEQ multiplex PCR. The table records tens of thousands of clones, over 70% of them present only once. This record comes from a study of T cell responses to AZD1222 COVID-19 vaccine. The sample here was peripheral blood, taken 28 days after the second AZD1222 dose. The receptor's source is an adult who received the AZD1222 COVID-19 vaccine.

CDR3 in DNA: TGTGCCAGCAGCCATTCCGGAGTCGAGCAGTACTTC. Translating it yields CASSHSGVEQYF. The chain has TRBV14 and TRBJ2-7; D is uncertain. With 3 bases removed from V and 6 bases from J, the gap between germline ends came to 9 bases. Germline CDR1 reads SGHDN; CDR2 reads FVKESK. This CDR3 comprises 12 residues.